The 31 T cell receptor beta chains given below trace back to one sample, sequenced in a study of Ad26.COV2.S vaccination and SARS-CoV-2 variants (dated by TCRdb to about 2021). The protocol used for the library was the immunoSEQ multiplex PCR assay. The immuneACCESS repertoire file appears here via TCRdb, limited to in-frame rearrangements. These files lack a portion of the clones; in checked studies, under half of the deficit traces to unresolved V genes, and the cause of the others is not known. This sample has 400,000 to 500,000 clones in its table, and roughly 90% of those were observed once. Jointly, the top ten make up 3.6% of the sample. The treatment or condition tag for this specimen amounts to: some 20 received Ad26.COV2.S at low or high dose, single or two shots; 5 received placebo; per-sample allocation not given. Repertoires of vaccine and placebo recipients were sequenced from samples collected on day 63 after the first injection.

The specimen was peripheral blood, collected in a trial of Ad26.COV2.S vaccine versus placebo. The receptor set was obtained from a person aged 18-65 years who received the Ad26.COV2.S COVID-19 vaccine or a placebo.

This chain links TRBV19 with TRBJ1-2; TRBD1 is a possible D gene (6 bases). The germline V gene encodes CDR1 LNHDA and CDR2 SQIVND (reference sequence). The V end was cut by 7 bases, the J end by 2 bases, with 11 bases between. This CDR3 has 13 amino acids. The DNA for the CDR3 is TGTGCCAGTAAGCTGGGGGGCAACTATGGCTACACCTTC. This gives the protein CASKLGGNYGYTF.

The V call is TRBV7-8, the J call TRBJ2-7; D is unresolved. Trimming took off 1 base at V and 6 bases at J, with 7 bases between the two ends. Germline CDR1 is SGHVS and CDR2 is FQNEAQ. The CDR3 runs 12 residues. The CDR3 nucleotides are TGTGCCAGCAGCTTAGGAGGAAGCGAGCAGTACTTC. This translates into CASSLGGSEQYF.

This clone has a single count. The chain combines TRBV3-1 (or the pseudogene TRBV3-2) with TRBJ2-1; D may be TRBD1 (6 bases). Germline loops: CDR1 LGHDT, CDR2 YNNKEL (reference sequence). The CDR3 length is 15 residues. V was pared by 1 base and J by 4 bases, with 11 bases between. CDR3 loop: CASSQVTGWYNEQFF. The CDR3, as DNA: TGTGCCAGCAGCCAAGTTACAGGGTGGTACAATGAGCAGTTCTTC.

The chain employs TRBV19 and TRBJ2-1, with D perhaps TRBD1 (5 bases). Trimming pared 3 bases from V and 7 bases from J, leaving 13 bases between. Germline-derived CDR1 and CDR2 are LNHDA and SQIVND (reference sequence). The CDR3 spans 14 residues. The CDR3 is CASSMRQGLNEQFF. CDR3 DNA: TGTGCCAGTAGTATGAGGCAGGGTCTGAATGAGCAGTTCTTC.

The rearrangement links TRBV7-8 to TRBJ2-1; unclear D gene. The CDR3 has 14 amino acids. V gave up 1 base and J gave up 6 bases, with 10 bases separating them. CDR1 is SGHVS and CDR2 is FQNEAQ in the germline V gene. The CDR3 nucleotides read TGTGCCAGCAGCTTAGTACTGGGCCCCAATGAGCAGTTCTTC. It is translated as CASSLVLGPNEQFF.

The chain links TRBV7-2 to TRBJ1-6, with TRBD1 matching 8 bases. Germline V gene lookup returns CDR1 SGHTA and CDR2 FQGNSA. Losses at the gene ends were 5 bases for V and 8 bases for J; bases not matched to a gene: 8. The CDR3 extends over 15 amino acids. CDR3 protein: CASSPVDRADSPLHF. CDR3 nucleotides: TGTGCCAGCAGCCCGGTGGACAGGGCGGATTCACCCCTCCACTTT.

In regard to this clone: Other DNA sequences in this specimen translate into the identical CDR3. The chain links TRBV12-3 or TRBV12-4 to TRBJ1-2; D not certain. V was pared by 3 bases and J by 7 bases, with 6 bases between. The CDR3 totals 11 residues. The CDR3 reads CASSFGVGYTF. As DNA, the CDR3 is TGTGCCAGCAGTTTTGGGGTTGGCTACACCTTC.

The rearrangement links TRBV19 to TRBJ1-1; D is unresolved. Deletions cut 3 bases from V and 4 bases from J, with 15 bases between. CDR3 length: 15 amino acids. CDR1 is LNHDA and CDR2 is SQIVND in the germline V gene (reference sequence). CDR3 amino acids: CASSIGVSVGTEAFF. CDR3 DNA: TGTGCCAGTAGTATTGGAGTCAGTGTAGGCACTGAAGCTTTCTTT.

The chain has TRBV5-1 and TRBJ2-7; TRBD2 aligns across 8 bases. CDR3 size: 15 residues. Germline V CDR1 and CDR2: SGHRS, YFSETQ. The junction had 3 bases not matched to a gene; V was cut back by 1 base and J by 0 bases. The CDR3 here is CASSLSGLGSYEQYF. CDR3 bases: TGCGCCAGCAGCTTGTCGGGACTAGGCTCCTACGAGCAGTACTTC.

The rearrangement joins TRBV6-5 to TRBJ2-6; D remains ambiguous. The V and J ends lost 2 bases and 0 bases respectively, with 8 bases between them. Germline assignment: CDR1 MNHEY and CDR2 SVGAGI. CDR3 length: 16 residues. The DNA of the CDR3 is TGTGCCAGCAGTTACAGTATGAGCTCTGGGGCCAACGTCCTGACTTTC. It yields the protein CASSYSMSSGANVLTF.

The rearrangement links TRBV30 to TRBJ1-6; D might be TRBD1 (6 bases). Germline-derived CDR1 and CDR2 are GTSNPN and SVGIG (reference sequence). Trimming pared 2 bases from V and 7 bases from J, leaving 15 bases between. The CDR3 extends over 15 amino acids. CDR3 sequence: CAWSSGATSNSPLHF. Written as DNA, the CDR3 is TGTGCCTGGAGTTCGGGGGCCACATCAAATTCACCCCTCCACTTT.

CDR3 nucleotide sequence: TGTGCCAGCAGCGTGGGACCCAGCCGGGAGCTGTTTTTT. The encoded protein is CASSVGPSRELFF. The chain has TRBV9 and TRBJ2-2; D tentatively fits TRBD1 or TRBD2 (5 bases each). V was cut by 2 bases and J by 9 bases, with 11 bases left in between. The CDR3 is made up of 13 amino acids. Germline assignment: CDR1 SGDLS and CDR2 YYNGEE.

This sequence joins TRBV7-9 and TRBJ1-1, with TRBD1 as a possible D gene (5 bases). Trimming stripped 1 base from V and 3 bases from J, with 9 bases between. There are 14 residues in the CDR3. The germline V gene encodes CDR1 SEHNR and CDR2 FQNEAQ (reference sequence). The CDR3 reads CASSLDAGHTEAFF. The CDR3 DNA reads TGTGCCAGCAGCTTAGACGCGGGACACACTGAAGCTTTCTTT.

A single count supports this clone. CDR3 in amino acids: CASGLRDRGYNEQFF. In DNA, the CDR3 is TGTGCCAGCGGACTCCGGGACAGGGGCTACAATGAGCAGTTCTTC. This chain uses TRBV25-1 with TRBJ2-1; 10 positions match TRBD1. CDR3 length: 15 amino acids. Per germline, CDR1 MGHDK and CDR2 SYGVNS. Losses at the gene ends were 8 bases for V and 3 bases for J; bases not matched to a gene: 7.

For this clone: The junction shows a germline mismatch at one end, possibly a read error. This rearrangement joins TRBV19 to TRBJ1-5; maybe TRBD1 (5 bases). Looked up from germline, CDR1 is LNHDA and CDR2 is SQIVND (reference sequence). This CDR3 has 14 amino acids. In nucleotides, the CDR3 is TGTGCCAGTAGTATCGAACGGGGCCGGGCGTCTGTGGATTTT. Residues: CASSIERGRASVDF.

Comments on this clone: Distinct nucleotide sequences in the sample also encode this CDR3. This chain joins TRBV7-2 and TRBJ1-5, with D unclear. The CDR3 is 14 amino acids. V was clipped by 1 base and J by 0 bases, with 4 bases between them. Germline CDR1 SGHTA, CDR2 FQGNSA. CDR3 residues: CASSLDPSNQPQHF. The CDR3 coding sequence is TGTGCCAGCAGCTTAGACCCTAGCAATCAGCCCCAGCATTTT.

The rearrangement uses TRBV6-1 and TRBJ2-5; D is possibly TRBD2 (5 bases). Germline V gene sequence: CDR1 MNHNS, CDR2 SASEGT. The CDR3 extends over 14 amino acids. V was shortened by 2 bases and J by 4 bases, with 11 bases between the two germline ends. The CDR3 DNA reads TGTGCCAGCAGTGAACTGGCGGGTGTAGAGACCCAGTACTTC. Amino acids: CASSELAGVETQYF.

V is TRBV29-1 and J is TRBJ2-1, with a possible D match to TRBD1 (6 bases). The CDR3 runs 14 residues. Germline CDR1 is SQVTM and CDR2 is ANQGSEA. Trimming removed 1 base from V and 4 bases from J, with 11 bases in between. The DNA for the CDR3 is TGCAGCGTTGAAGGGAAAACAGGGTACAATGAGCAGTTCTTC. Translated: CSVEGKTGYNEQFF.

The CDR3 nucleotides are TGTGCCTGGAGTCTACAGGTCCAAGAGACCCAGTACTTC. Translated: CAWSLQVQETQYF. The genes are TRBV30 and TRBJ2-5, with a possible D match to TRBD1 (5 bases). CDR3 size: 13 residues. Trimming pared 2 bases from V and 1 base from J, leaving 8 bases between. The germline V gene encodes CDR1 GTSNPN and CDR2 SVGIG (reference sequence).

V usage is TRBV7-9 and J usage is TRBJ2-5; 8 positions agree with TRBD2. Trimming removed 10 bases from V and 4 bases from J; junction bases left unmatched: 11. The CDR3 length is 14 residues. The germline gives CDR1 SEHNR, CDR2 FQNEAQ (reference sequence). CDR3 sequence reads: CATMSGGFRETQYF. The DNA of the CDR3 is TGTGCCACCATGAGCGGGGGTTTTCGAGAGACCCAGTACTTC.

The chain has TRBV5-6 and TRBJ2-7, with D unresolved. Trimming shortened V by 0 bases and J by 6 bases, and 13 bases separated the two germline ends. CDR1 is SGHDT, CDR2 YYEEEE, per germline. This CDR3 has 14 amino acids. The CDR3 DNA reads as TGTGCCAGCAGCTTGGTAGGGCCTAATGGCGAGCAGTACTTC. It codes for CASSLVGPNGEQYF. Drawing the rest from reference TRBV5-6 and TRBJ2-7, the complete variable domain is DAGVTQSPTHLIKTRGQQVTLRCSPKSGHDTVSWYQQALGQGPQFIFQYYEEEERQRGNFPDRFSGHQFPNYSSELNVNALLLGDSALYLCASSLVGPNGEQYFGPGTRLTVT.

The chain employs TRBV10-1 and TRBJ2-3; either TRBD1 or TRBD2 may fit D (5 bases each). CDR3 length equals 17 residues. V shed 6 bases and J shed 0 bases, with 19 bases lying between them. CDR1 and CDR2 from the germline V gene are WNHNN and SYGVQD (reference sequence). DNA of the CDR3: TGCGCCAGCAGGACGTACGAGGGGTTGTGTAGCACAGATACGCAGTATTTT. Amino acids: CASRTYEGLCSTDTQYF.

The chain combines TRBV30 with TRBJ1-1; D ambiguous. V was clipped by 0 bases and J by 6 bases, with 8 bases between them. The CDR3 has 12 amino acids. Germline CDR1 reads GTSNPN; CDR2 reads SVGIG (reference sequence). The CDR3 coding sequence is TGTGCCTGGAGTGTCCCGCAGGCTGAAGCTTTCTTT. Its protein product is CAWSVPQAEAFF.

The chain combines TRBV15 with TRBJ2-7; 9 bases align to TRBD1. The CDR3 consists of 17 residues. Germline V gene sequence: CDR1 LNHNV, CDR2 YYDKDF (reference sequence). With V trimmed by 0 bases and J by 9 bases, 15 bases remained unmatched. The DNA of the CDR3 is TGTGCCACCAGCAGAGATTCAAAATGGGACAGGGTTCGTGTGCAGTACTTC. Translating it yields CATSRDSKWDRVRVQYF.

CDR3 DNA: TGTGCCAGCAGCTTGGGCGGTTACAATGAGCAGTTCTTC. It yields the protein CASSLGGYNEQFF. The chain couples TRBV5-4 to TRBJ2-1; D is unclear. CDR3 length: 13 amino acids. The ends were cut back, 0 bases at V and 4 bases at J, with 5 bases in the middle. Germline CDR1 SGHNT, CDR2 YYREEE (reference sequence).

The V and J genes are TRBV29-1 and TRBJ2-5; D perhaps matches TRBD2 (6 bases). Germline CDR1 SQVTM, CDR2 ANQGSEA. CDR3 length: 12 amino acids. Trimming removed 3 bases at V and 3 bases at J, with 8 bases between. The CDR3 DNA is TGCAGCGTTGACTCGGGAGAAGAGACCCAGTACTTC. As protein: CSVDSGEETQYF.

This clone was seen a few times. This same CDR3 is encoded by further DNA sequences in the sample. V usage is TRBV15 and J usage is TRBJ1-1; a possible D gene is TRBD1 (5 bases). The germline gives CDR1 LNHNV, CDR2 YYDKDF (reference sequence). V lost 0 bases to trimming and J lost 0 bases, with 5 bases between them. The CDR3 extends over 14 amino acids. The CDR3 reads CATSRDRVNTEAFF. The CDR3, as DNA: TGTGCCACCAGCAGAGACAGGGTGAACACTGAAGCTTTCTTT.

V usage is TRBV5-4 and J usage is TRBJ2-3, with 8 bases lining up with TRBD2. CDR3 length equals 15 residues. Trimming cost V 3 bases and J 8 bases; bases outside gene matches: 11. Germline lookup yields CDR1 SGHNT and CDR2 YYREEE (reference sequence). CDR3 nucleotides: TGTGCCAGCAGCTCACGGGGGGGCCAAGTAAGTACGCAGTATTTT. This translates into CASSSRGGQVSTQYF.

This clone was recorded once. The chain couples TRBV7-9 to TRBJ2-3, with 8 bases identical to TRBD2. This CDR3 has 19 amino acids. CDR1 is SEHNR, CDR2 FQNEAQ, per germline (reference sequence). With V trimmed by 5 bases and J by 5 bases, 21 bases remained unmatched. This chain's CDR3 is CASSPPPWGASGSEDTQYF. Written as DNA, the CDR3 is TGTGCCAGCAGCCCGCCACCTTGGGGCGCTAGCGGGTCAGAAGATACGCAGTATTTT. Variable domain in full (rest from reference TRBV7-9 and TRBJ2-3): DTGVSQNPRHKITKRGQNVTFRCDPISEHNRLYWYRQTLGQGPEFLTYFQNEAQLEKSRLLSDRFSAERPKGSFSTLEIQRTEQGDSAMYLCASSPPPWGASGSEDTQYFGPGTRLTVL.

The rearrangement joins TRBV28 to TRBJ2-3; D might be TRBD1 (5 bases). Trimming removed 2 bases at V and 0 bases at J, with 12 bases between. Per germline, CDR1 MDHEN and CDR2 SYDVKM. This CDR3 comprises 16 residues. The CDR3 DNA reads as TGTGCCAGCAGTTTAGGGGCAGCCCCTAGCACAGATACGCAGTATTTT. This gives the protein CASSLGAAPSTDTQYF.

This rearrangement joins TRBV4-2 to TRBJ1-4; 11 bases are a match to TRBD1. The germline V gene has CDR1 LGHNA and CDR2 YNFKEQ. The CDR3 sequence is 17 residues long. J lost 6 bases, V lost 1 base, and 7 bases had no gene match. In DNA form, the CDR3 reads TGTGCCAGCAGCCAAGGTTTAGGACAGGGGGCGGATGAAAAACTGTTTTTT. It specifies CASSQGLGQGADEKLFF.